This T cell receptor (beta chain) was identified during a study of T cells in Graves' hyperthyroidism and ophthalmopathy. The CDR3 regions of TCR beta were amplified from RNA transcripts. HTBI primers drove first-round RT-PCR of the TCR CDR3. TCRdb ran MiXCR on the multiplex PCR reads and lists one entry per CDR3 protein. This table has under 650,000 distinct CDR3 sequences, roughly 17% appearing once. The material sequenced was blood. The TCR was taken from a woman aged 25 to 39 with Graves' hyperthyroidism.

The CDR3 DNA is TGTGCCAGCAGCTTACACAGCGGGGGGGGTAGGGATGAGCAGTTCTTC. Its translation: CASSLHSGGGRDEQFF. The chain joins TRBV7-3 to TRBJ2-1; 10 bases line up with TRBD2. This CDR3 contains 16 residues. V was pared by 2 bases and J by 8 bases, with 9 bases of the junction left unmatched. Germline-derived CDR1 and CDR2 are SGHTA and FQGTGA.